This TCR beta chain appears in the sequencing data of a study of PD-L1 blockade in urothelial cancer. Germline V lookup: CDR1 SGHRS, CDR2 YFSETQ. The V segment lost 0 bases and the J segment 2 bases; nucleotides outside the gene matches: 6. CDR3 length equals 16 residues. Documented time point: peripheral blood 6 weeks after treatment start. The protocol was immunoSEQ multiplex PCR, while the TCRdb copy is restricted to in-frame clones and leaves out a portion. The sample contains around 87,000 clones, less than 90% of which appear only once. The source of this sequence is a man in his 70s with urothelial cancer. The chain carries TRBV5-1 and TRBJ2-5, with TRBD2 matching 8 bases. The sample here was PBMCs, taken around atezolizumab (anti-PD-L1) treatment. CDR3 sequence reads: CASSLVSGGPQETQYF. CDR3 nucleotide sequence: TGCGCCAGCAGCTTGGTTTCGGGGGGGCCTCAAGAGACCCAGTACTTC.